A selection of T cell receptor beta chains follows, all from one sample in a study of blood T cell repertoires in COVID-19. Generated by immunoSEQ multiplex PCR, the TCRdb table keeps only in-frame clones and is missing some. This table has 50,000 or so clones, about four fifths appearing once. The sequenced material came from peripheral blood. The receptor set was obtained from a man aged 40-49 years with acute or convalescent COVID-19. The CDR3 runs from the conserved cysteine through the conserved F or W. Fields, in order: V gene, clone size, D gene, CDR3 length, J gene, CDR3 DNA, CDR3 protein. The D gene is left open where the match is weak. Some rows have no size entry. The others give once, few or many, or a class for an expanded clone.

>TRBV7-8|.|.|15|TRBJ2-2
TGTGCCAGCAGCTCCCACAACAGGGTTCCCGGGGAGCTGTTTTTT
CASSSHNRVPGELFF
>TRBV19|.|TRBD1|14|TRBJ1-6
TGTGCCACCCATCGGACAGGACTAAATTCACCCCTCCACTTT
CATHRTGLNSPLHF
>TRBV27|.|.|18|TRBJ2-3
TGTGCCAGCAGTTTATCGAGAGGGTCGCACTACATCACAGATACGCAGTATTTT
CASSLSRGSHYITDTQYF
>TRBV9|.|TRBD1|15|TRBJ1-1
TGTGCCAGCAGCGCCCGACAGGGGATGAACACTGAAGCTTTCTTT
CASSARQGMNTEAFF
>TRBV11-2|.|.|15|TRBJ2-7
TGTGCCAGCAGCATTAAGTTCGGGTTCGCTTACGAGCAGTACTTC
CASSIKFGFAYEQYF
>TRBV5-1|.|TRBD1|15|TRBJ1-4
TGCGCCAGCAGCGCAACCGGGACAGGGTATGAAAAACTGTTTTTT
CASSATGTGYEKLFF
>TRBV2|.|.|14|TRBJ2-1
TGTGCCAGCAGCGCGGACTACCTCTACAATGAGCAGTTCTTC
CASSADYLYNEQFF
>TRBV4-1|.|TRBD2|19|TRBJ2-2
TGCGCCAGCAGCCCCAGCGGACTAGCGGGGGGGCAGTACACCGGGGAGCTGTTTTTT
CASSPSGLAGGQYTGELFF
>TRBV7-9|.|.|12|TRBJ2-5
TGTGCCAGCAGCCCCCAGGGAGAGACCCAGTACTTC
CASSPQGETQYF
>TRBV29-1|.|TRBD1|14|TRBJ2-5
TGCAGCGCCCCTGGGACAGGGGTTGGGGAGACCCAGTACTTC
CSAPGTGVGETQYF
>TRBV29-1|once|TRBD1|16|TRBJ1-2
TGCAGCGTTTTTGGACAGGGGACTTTGAGTTACTATGGCTACACCTTC
CSVFGQGTLSYYGYTF
>TRBV3-1/TRBV3-2|few|TRBD2|18|TRBJ2-2
TGTGCCAGCAGCCCCTTCGGTTCGACTAGCGGTAACACCGGGGAGCTGTTTTTT
CASSPFGSTSGNTGELFF
>TRBV6-5|.|.|13|TRBJ1-2
TGTGCCAGCAGATCGGACAGAAACTATGGCTACACCTTC
CASRSDRNYGYTF
>TRBV6-1|few|.|13|TRBJ1-6
TGTGCCAGCAGTGAAGCTCGGGGTTCACCCCTCCACTTT
CASSEARGSPLHF
>TRBV30|.|.|11|TRBJ1-2
TGTGCCTGGGGCCGGGACACGGTGTACACCTTC
CAWGRDTVYTF
>TRBV6-5|.|.|14|TRBJ1-1
TGTGCCAGCAGTTTCCTTCCGACAGGCACTGAAGCTTTCTTT
CASSFLPTGTEAFF
>TRBV7-7|.|TRBD2|16|TRBJ2-7
TGTGCCAGCAGAGGACTAGCGGGGGTATTCTCCTACGAGCAGTACTTC
CASRGLAGVFSYEQYF
>TRBV10-3|few|TRBD2|15|TRBJ2-4
TGTGCCATTTCAGAGCGGGGGGCTGGAGAAGGGATTCAGTACTTC
CAISERGAGEGIQYF
>TRBV18|.|.|15|TRBJ1-1
TGTGCCAGCTCACCTCCCGGACTTGCGAACACTGAAGCTTTCTTT
CASSPPGLANTEAFF
>TRBV6-1|.|.|11|TRBJ1-2
TGTGCCAGCAGTGAGGACAGAAGGTACACCTTC
CASSEDRRYTF
>TRBV5-1|.|.|13|TRBJ1-4
TGCGCCAGTTCGACAGAACGCGCCGAAAAACTGTTTTTT
CASSTERAEKLFF
>TRBV10-3|.|TRBD2|15|TRBJ2-5
TGTGCCATCAGTCTAGGGACTAGCAGTCAAGAGACCCAGTACTTC
CAISLGTSSQETQYF
>TRBV2|.|TRBD1|14|TRBJ1-5
TGTGCCAGCAGTGTGGCAGGGGGGAATCAGCCCCAGCATTTT
CASSVAGGNQPQHF
>TRBV19|once|.|14|TRBJ1-6
TGTGCCAGTAGTACTAGCCCGAGGGGGTCACCCCTCCACTTT
CASSTSPRGSPLHF
>TRBV6-5|.|.|15|TRBJ1-1
TGTGCCAGCAGTTACACGTTACACCCGAACACTGAAGCTTTCTTT
CASSYTLHPNTEAFF
>TRBV24-1|.|.|14|TRBJ2-5
TGTGCCACCAGTGATGCTAGGGGCCAAGAGACCCAGTACTTC
CATSDARGQETQYF
>TRBV9|.|TRBD1|17|TRBJ1-2
TGTGCCAGCAGCGCCAAAATGGGGACAGGGGGTGACTATGGCTACACCTTC
CASSAKMGTGGDYGYTF
>TRBV9|.|TRBD1|15|TRBJ2-1
TGTGCCAGCAGCGTCAACCCGGGACAGGGTGTTGAGCAGTTCTTC
CASSVNPGQGVEQFF
>TRBV19|.|TRBD1|16|TRBJ2-6
TGTGCCAGTAGCCCAACAGGGGCGACGGGGGCCAACGTCCTGACTTTC
CASSPTGATGANVLTF
>TRBV12-3/TRBV12-4|.|.|12|TRBJ1-5
TGTGCCAGCAGTTTAGCAGGGGGGCCCCAGCATTTT
CASSLAGGPQHF
>TRBV10-3|.|.|16|TRBJ1-5
TGTGCCATCAGTGAGTCTGTGGCAGGAGGCGGACAGCCCCAGCATTTT
CAISESVAGGGQPQHF
>TRBV3-1/TRBV3-2|.|.|15|TRBJ2-3
TGTGCCAGCAGCCATGGGGGGGCAAAGGGGAATACGCAGTATTTT
CASSHGGAKGNTQYF
>TRBV7-7|few|.|14|TRBJ2-5
TGTGCCAGCAGCTTGACAGGGGAGGGAGAGACCCAGTACTTC
CASSLTGEGETQYF
>TRBV6-5|once|TRBD1|15|TRBJ2-1
TGTGCCAGCAGAGGGGGCCTCTCTTTCTACAATGAGCAGTTCTTC
CASRGGLSFYNEQFF
>TRBV29-1|.|.|12|TRBJ2-7
TGCAGCGTTGAAGACCTTCCAGGCGAGCAGTACTTC
CSVEDLPGEQYF